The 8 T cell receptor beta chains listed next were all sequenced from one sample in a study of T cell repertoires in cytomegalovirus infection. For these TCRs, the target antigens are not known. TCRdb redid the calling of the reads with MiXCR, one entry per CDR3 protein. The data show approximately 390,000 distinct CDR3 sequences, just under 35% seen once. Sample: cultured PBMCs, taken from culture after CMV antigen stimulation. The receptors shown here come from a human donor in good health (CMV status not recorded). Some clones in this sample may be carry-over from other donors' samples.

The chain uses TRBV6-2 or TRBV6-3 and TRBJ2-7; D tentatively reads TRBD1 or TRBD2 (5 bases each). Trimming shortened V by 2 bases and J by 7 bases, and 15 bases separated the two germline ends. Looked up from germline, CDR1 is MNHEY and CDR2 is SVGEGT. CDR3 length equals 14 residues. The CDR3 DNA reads TGTGCCAGCAGTTACCTGGGACCGACGGGGGAGCAGTACTTC. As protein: CASSYLGPTGEQYF.

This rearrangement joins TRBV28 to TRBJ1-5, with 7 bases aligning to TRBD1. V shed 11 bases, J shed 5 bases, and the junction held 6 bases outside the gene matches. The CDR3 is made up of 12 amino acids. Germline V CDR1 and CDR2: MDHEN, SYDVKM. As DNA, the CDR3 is TGTGCCGGTAGACAGGGTGATCAGCCCCAGCATTTT. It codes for CAGRQGDQPQHF.

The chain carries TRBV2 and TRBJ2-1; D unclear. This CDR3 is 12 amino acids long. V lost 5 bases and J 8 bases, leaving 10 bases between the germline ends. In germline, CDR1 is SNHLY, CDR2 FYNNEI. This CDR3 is CASSLSTDEQFF. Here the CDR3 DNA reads TGTGCCAGCAGTTTATCTACCGATGAGCAGTTCTTC.

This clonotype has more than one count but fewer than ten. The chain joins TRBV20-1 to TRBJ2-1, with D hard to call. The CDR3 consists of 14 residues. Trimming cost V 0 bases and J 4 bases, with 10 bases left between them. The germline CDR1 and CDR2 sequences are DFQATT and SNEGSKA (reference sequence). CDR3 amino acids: CSARDRVLYNEQFF. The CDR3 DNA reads TGCAGTGCTAGAGATCGGGTCTTATACAATGAGCAGTTCTTC.

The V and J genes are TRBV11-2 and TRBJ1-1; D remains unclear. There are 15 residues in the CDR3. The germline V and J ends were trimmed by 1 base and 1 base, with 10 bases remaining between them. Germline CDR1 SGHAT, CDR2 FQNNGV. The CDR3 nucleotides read TGTGCCAGCAGCTTAGGGGCCAGTGGGAACACTGAAGCTTTCTTT. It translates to CASSLGASGNTEAFF.

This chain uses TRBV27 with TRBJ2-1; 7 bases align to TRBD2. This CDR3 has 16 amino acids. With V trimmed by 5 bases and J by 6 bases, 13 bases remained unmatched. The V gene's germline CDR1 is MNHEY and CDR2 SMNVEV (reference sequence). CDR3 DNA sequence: TGTGCCAGCAGTCCCCTCTCATGGGGCGGGGGCAATGAGCAGTTCTTC. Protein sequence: CASSPLSWGGGNEQFF.

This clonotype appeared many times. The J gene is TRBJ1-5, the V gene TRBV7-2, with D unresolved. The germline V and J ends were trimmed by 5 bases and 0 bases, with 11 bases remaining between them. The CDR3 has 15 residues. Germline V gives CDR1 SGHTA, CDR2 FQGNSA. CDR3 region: CASSAGSYSNQPQHF. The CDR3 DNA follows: TGTGCCAGCAGCGCCGGGTCCTATAGCAATCAGCCCCAGCATTTT.

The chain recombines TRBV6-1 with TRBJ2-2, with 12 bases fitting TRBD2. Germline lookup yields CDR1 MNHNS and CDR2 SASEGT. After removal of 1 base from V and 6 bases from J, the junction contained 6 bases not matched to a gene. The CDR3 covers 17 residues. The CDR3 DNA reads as TGTGCCAGCAGTGAAGGACTAGCGGGAGTTGTCGCCGGGGAGCTGTTTTTT. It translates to CASSEGLAGVVAGELFF.